Below are 21 T cell receptor beta chains sequenced from a single sample in a study of blood T cell repertoires in COVID-19. Measured with immunoSEQ multiplex PCR; TCRdb has only the in-frame clones, and not every one. Here the sample spans approximately 300,000 clones, roughly 86% being singletons. Sequenced material: peripheral blood. The receptor source for this set is a woman between 45 and 60 years old with acute or convalescent COVID-19.

This clone has only one observation. V gene TRBV15 combines with J gene TRBJ2-7; TRBD1 agrees at 7 bases. Trimming took 0 bases from V and 4 from J; bases not matched to a gene: 3. Germline lookup yields CDR1 LNHNV and CDR2 YYDKDF (reference sequence). This CDR3 is built from 14 residues. The CDR3 loop reads CATSREGGAYEQYF. CDR3 nucleotides: TGTGCCACCAGCAGAGAAGGGGGCGCGTACGAGCAGTACTTC.

The CDR3 nucleotides are TGTGCCAGCAGCGTACGTGGAGGGGGCGAAGAGACCCAGTACTTC. Protein product: CASSVRGGGEETQYF. The V call is TRBV21-1, the J call TRBJ2-5; TRBD1, as called in the table, went unchecked against the DNA. TRBV21-1 is listed as a pseudogene. This CDR3 comprises 15 residues.

The V and J genes are TRBV3-1 (or the pseudogene TRBV3-2) and TRBJ1-3, with 8 bases that match TRBD1. The germline CDR1 and CDR2 sequences are LGHDT and YNNKEL (reference sequence). This CDR3 has 16 amino acids. With 4 bases clipped from V and 0 bases from J, the junction kept 5 bases outside the gene matches. The CDR3, as DNA: TGTGCCAGCAGCCCGGACAGGGTCCTCTCTGGAAACACCATATATTTT. It codes for CASSPDRVLSGNTIYF.

V and J are TRBV30 and TRBJ1-1; D unresolved. From germline, CDR1 is GTSNPN and CDR2 SVGIG (reference sequence). Trimming removed 4 bases at V and 5 bases at J, with 17 bases between. This CDR3 has 14 residues. As DNA, the CDR3 is TGTGCCTGGATTAGGCCGCCGGGTTTAACTGAAGCTTTCTTT. Protein sequence: CAWIRPPGLTEAFF.

This rearrangement joins TRBV10-3 to TRBJ2-7; 13 bases fit TRBD2. Germline V gives CDR1 ENHRY, CDR2 SYGVKD. The CDR3 is 16 amino acids. V lost 5 bases to trimming and J lost 0 bases; unmatched junction nucleotides: 4. CDR3 sequence reads: CAISSGLAGVSYEQYF. DNA for the CDR3: TGTGCCATCAGTAGCGGACTAGCGGGGGTCTCCTACGAGCAGTACTTC.

This chain links TRBV12-2 with TRBJ1-1; TRBD1 was called by the table and not checked on the DNA. TRBV12-2 is designated a pseudogene. This CDR3 has 15 residues. CDR3 sequence (DNA): TGTGCAAGTCGCCTATCGAACGCAGGGATCACTGAAGCTTTCTTT. It translates to CASRLSNAGITEAFF.

The chain carries TRBV5-4 and TRBJ1-1; a weak D match, TRBD1 (5 bases). The length of the CDR3 is 14 residues. CDR1 is SGHNT and CDR2 is YYREEE in the germline V gene (reference sequence). V was cut by 1 base and J by 3 bases, with 10 bases left in between. The CDR3 is CASSLLGGDTEAFF. DNA for the CDR3: TGTGCCAGCAGCTTGCTAGGAGGGGACACTGAAGCTTTCTTT.

This clone was counted a single time. The J gene is TRBJ2-7, the V gene TRBV18; 11 bases line up with TRBD1. The ends lost 4 bases at V and 4 bases at J; junction bases unmatched: 6. Germline CDR1 reads KGHSH; CDR2 reads LQKENI. This CDR3 has 15 amino acids. The CDR3 region is CASSLSGTGGYEQYF. The CDR3, as DNA: TGTGCCAGCTCACTTTCCGGGACAGGGGGTTACGAGCAGTACTTC.

This clone was seen a single time. This chain joins TRBV10-1 and TRBJ1-1; TRBD1 matches 7 bases. Germline CDR1 is WNHNN and CDR2 is SYGVQD (reference sequence). V lost 6 bases, J lost 1 base, and 5 bases stayed unmatched. The length of the CDR3 is 14 residues. CDR3 sequence reads: CASRGGTANTEAFF. The CDR3 DNA reads as TGCGCCAGCAGAGGGGGGACAGCGAACACTGAAGCTTTCTTT.

The genes are TRBV7-3 and TRBJ2-3; 7 bases line up with TRBD1. The CDR3 covers 13 residues. The V and J ends lost 5 bases and 4 bases, in that order; junction bases with no gene match: 3. The germline V gene has CDR1 SGHTA and CDR2 FQGTGA. CDR3 sequence reads: CASSATGADTQYF. CDR3 DNA sequence: TGTGCCAGCAGCGCCACAGGGGCAGATACGCAGTATTTT.

The V gene is TRBV5-1, the J gene TRBJ2-3, with TRBD2 matching 9 bases. The CDR3 loop spans 16 amino acids. The junction had 6 bases not matched to a gene; V was cut back by 0 bases and J by 4 bases. Germline CDR1 reads SGHRS; CDR2 reads YFSETQ. The CDR3 sequence is CASSLGGSGRSDTQYF. In DNA form, the CDR3 reads TGCGCCAGCAGCTTGGGGGGTAGCGGGAGATCAGATACGCAGTATTTT.

V is TRBV24-1 and J is TRBJ2-7; 11 bases fit TRBD2. J was trimmed by 2 bases and V by 3 bases; bases with no gene match: 5. The germline V gene encodes CDR1 KGHDR and CDR2 SFDVKD. The CDR3 length is 16 residues. The CDR3 bases are TGTGCCACCAGTGATGTCGGGACTAGCGGAACCTACGAGCAGTACTTC. Amino acids: CATSDVGTSGTYEQYF.

The rearrangement joins TRBV3-1 (or the pseudogene TRBV3-2) to TRBJ1-6; no firm D call. V shed 0 bases and J shed 0 bases, with 9 bases lying between them. Per the germline V gene, CDR1 is LGHDT and CDR2 is YNNKEL (reference sequence). This CDR3 region has 17 residues. For the CDR3, the DNA is TGTGCCAGCAGCCAAGAATCCGAGAGCTCCTATAATTCACCCCTCCACTTT. Translated, it gives CASSQESESSYNSPLHF.

J is TRBJ2-7 and V is TRBV11-2, with 9 bases lining up with TRBD1. Germline V CDR1 and CDR2: SGHAT, FQNNGV. The V segment lost 3 bases and the J segment 5 bases; nucleotides outside the gene matches: 20. This CDR3 contains 19 residues. The CDR3, as DNA: TGTGCCAGCAGCTTTTTGTACCCGGACCGGGACAGGGTTTTGCACGAGCAGTACTTC. The encoded protein is CASSFLYPDRDRVLHEQYF.

This chain uses TRBV28 with TRBJ1-2; 9 nucleotides line up with TRBD1. Trimming cost V 7 bases and J 3 bases; bases outside gene matches: 9. This CDR3 is 15 amino acids long. Germline CDR1 is MDHEN and CDR2 is SYDVKM. CDR3 loop: CASKYRDRDYYGYTF. As DNA, the CDR3 is TGTGCCAGCAAGTACCGGGACAGGGATTACTATGGCTACACCTTC.

The chain is built from TRBV28 and TRBJ2-7, with 10 nucleotides matching TRBD2. Germline-derived CDR1 and CDR2 are MDHEN and SYDVKM. The CDR3 runs 16 residues. Germline trimming cut 6 bases from V and 1 base from J; bases unmatched to any gene: 9. CDR3 sequence (DNA): TGTGCCAGCAGCTTGGGGGGACTAGCGAAATCCTACGAGCAGTACTTC. It specifies CASSLGGLAKSYEQYF.

The rearrangement uses TRBV30 and TRBJ1-2; 9 nucleotides match TRBD1. The germline CDR1 and CDR2 sequences are GTSNPN and SVGIG (reference sequence). V was clipped by 5 bases and J by 6 bases; unmatched bases: 7. This CDR3 has 13 amino acids. The CDR3 sequence is CAWGGQGAHGYTF. The DNA for the CDR3 is TGTGCCTGGGGGGGACAGGGAGCCCATGGCTACACCTTC. The complete variable domain, with remaining parts taken from reference TRBV30 and TRBJ1-2, reads SQTIHQWPATLVQPVGSPLSLECTVEGTSNPNLYWYRQAAGRGLQLLFYSVGIGQISSEVPQNLSASRPQDRQFILSSKKLLLSDSGFYLCAWGGQGAHGYTFGSGTRLTVV.

The chain employs TRBV4-2 and TRBJ1-5; D perhaps matches TRBD1 (6 bases). The V and J ends lost 4 bases and 3 bases respectively, with 16 bases between them. CDR1 LGHNA and CDR2 YNFKEQ come from the germline V gene. The CDR3 runs 16 residues. CDR3 sequence (DNA): TGTGCCAGCAGCCTCTGGACAGCGGAATCCAATCAGCCCCAGCATTTT. Its translation is CASSLWTAESNQPQHF.

The chain is built from TRBV6-2 or TRBV6-3 and TRBJ2-1; 7 positions agree with TRBD1. Germline V gene data show CDR1 as MNHEY and CDR2 as SVGEGT. The CDR3 contains 15 residues. V lost 5 bases and J lost 7; bases outside the gene matches: 11. The CDR3 bases are TGTGCCAGCAGTCATGGACAGGTTATTAGGAATGAGCAGTTCTTC. Its protein product is CASSHGQVIRNEQFF.

The chain employs TRBV6-5 and TRBJ2-5, with 14 bases identical to TRBD2. V shed 7 bases, J shed 5 bases, and the junction held 6 bases outside the gene matches. Germline V gene data show CDR1 as MNHEY and CDR2 as SVGAGI. The CDR3 has 15 residues. DNA of the CDR3: TGTGCCAGCACCATGGGACTAGCGGGAGAGGAGACCCAGTACTTC. This gives the protein CASTMGLAGEETQYF.

CDR3 DNA: TGTGCCAGCAGCTTACCCCCACTAGCGGGAACACAGACCCAGTACTTC. Protein: CASSLPPLAGTQTQYF. This chain joins TRBV7-2 and TRBJ2-5; TRBD2 matches 10 bases. J lost 6 bases, V lost 2 bases, and 9 bases had no gene match. Germline V CDR1 and CDR2: SGHTA, FQGNSA. The CDR3 is 16 amino acids.